This is a list of T cell receptor beta chains from one sample in a study of regulatory T cells in long-lasting Graves disease. MiXCR, run by TCRdb on the multiplex PCR reads, gives a single entry per CDR3 protein. The data contain hundreds of thousands of distinct CDR3 sequences, about a sixth of them singletons. The source was peripheral blood mononuclear cells (PBMCs), collected at new diagnosis, from a patient treated with antithyroid drugs. These receptors all stem from a female donor with Graves disease. Each CDR3 is given with its conserved first and last residue. The order of the fields is V gene, J gene, CDR3 protein.

>TRBV6-1|TRBJ2-2
CASSLGGRKAGELFF
>TRBV29-1|TRBJ1-2
CSVESRVNGYTF
>TRBV30|TRBJ2-1
CAWSLGGANEQFF
>TRBV18|TRBJ2-2
CASPPSGTNTGELFF
>TRBV20-1|TRBJ2-1
CSARAVAGAYNEQFF
>TRBV30|TRBJ2-1
CAWSVTWRASYNEQFF
>TRBV14|TRBJ1-1
CASSHTLNTEAFF
>TRBV5-1|TRBJ1-4
CASSSTFVGEKLFF
>TRBV19|TRBJ1-3
CASSVSRDSSGNTIYF
>TRBV5-1|TRBJ1-1
CASSPGGTGGPEAFF
>TRBV28|TRBJ2-3
CASSQTSGGAVVDTDTQYF
>TRBV20-1|TRBJ2-3
CSARRRLAADTQYF
>TRBV7-9|TRBJ2-5
CASSWIPGGEETQYF
>TRBV18|TRBJ2-5
CASSQQETQYF
>TRBV7-3|TRBJ2-3
CASSLDLGFGDTQYF
>TRBV6-5|TRBJ2-3
CASSYIVAVFSDTQYF
>TRBV18|TRBJ1-1
CASLPTGNTEAFF
>TRBV10-3|TRBJ1-5
CAISERIHRVGNQPQHF
>TRBV4-1|TRBJ1-4
CASSQPLRGTNEKLFF
>TRBV6-2/TRBV6-3|TRBJ2-7
CASSEAIYEQYF
>TRBV12-3/TRBV12-4|TRBJ2-5
CASSTIRDSQETQYF
>TRBV12-3/TRBV12-4|TRBJ1-5
CASSFGSRGHSNQPQHF
>TRBV6-1|TRBJ2-5
CASSTQGEEGETQYF
>TRBV24-1|TRBJ2-1
CATSDSGTGAGDEQFF
>TRBV7-2|TRBJ1-5
CASSVNGYSNQPQHF
>TRBV12-3/TRBV12-4|TRBJ2-1
CASSISRTSVYNEQFF
>TRBV12-3/TRBV12-4|TRBJ1-2
CASCSQQWDGYTF
>TRBV25-1|TRBJ1-2
CASSENRGAIGYTF
>TRBV4-1|TRBJ2-3
CASSQVLGPTDTQYF
>TRBV7-2|TRBJ1-1
CASSIRTGGYRTEAFF
>TRBV12-5|TRBJ2-7
CASGLVRSIGNRAVREQYF
>TRBV4-2|TRBJ2-3
CASSLRAEYRTDTQYF
>TRBV7-6|TRBJ2-1
CASSLTGTSGRNEQFF
>TRBV29-1|TRBJ2-2
CSGTPGTGELFF
>TRBV7-9|TRBJ2-5
CASSSRPSRKETQYF
>TRBV20-1|TRBJ2-1
CSARRGGGWSDEQFF
>TRBV7-2|TRBJ1-5
CASSLGDRAGNQPQHF
>TRBV6-5|TRBJ2-5
CASSYRTRPQETQYF
>TRBV6-1|TRBJ1-6
CASTGQGQNSPLHF
>TRBV6-1|TRBJ2-7
CASTRVRYEQYF
>TRBV20-1|TRBJ2-1
CSATVDASKEQFF
>TRBV4-3|TRBJ1-1
CASSQATLAGTEAFF
>TRBV18|TRBJ1-1
CASSPDRLYTEAFF
>TRBV5-1|TRBJ2-2
CASSLVAGSGNTGELFF
>TRBV7-2|TRBJ1-3
CASSWGQGALGNTIYF
>TRBV9|TRBJ2-3
CASSVQTGVAGGLKDTQYF
>TRBV9|TRBJ1-1
CASSADRGPNTEAFF
>TRBV9|TRBJ1-1
CASSAYRETEAFF
>TRBV28|TRBJ1-1
CASSSGTEFGWSKNTEAFF
>TRBV28|TRBJ1-2
CASSLPALNFFRSDGYTF
>TRBV5-1|TRBJ1-3
CASTGHTIYF